This T cell receptor (beta chain) appears in the sequencing data of a study of T cell repertoires in cytomegalovirus infection. The overall study: It can be stated that public TCR beta signatures indicated CMV infection as well as a matching HLA type. Findings and caveats of the study: Cumulated frequencies of public TCR beta families served to identify carriers of CMV plus the relevant HLA. Across the ex vivo response, the dominant clonotypes were HLA-C-restricted CMV-specific TCR beta clonotypes.

A single record per CDR3 protein comes from TCRdb applying MiXCR to the reads. The sample includes a few hundred thousand distinct CDR3 sequences, more than 8% of them seen just once. This clonotype was seen many times. Its antigen is unknown. The V gene's germline CDR1 is DFQATT and CDR2 SNEGSKA (reference sequence). There are 14 residues in the CDR3. V was clipped by 5 bases and J by 0 bases, with 13 bases between them. The rearrangement uses TRBV20-1 and TRBJ1-1; possibly TRBD1 for D (6 bases). Sequencing was performed on PBMCs. The clonotype comes from a human donor in good health (CMV status not recorded). Some clones in this sample may be carry-over from other donors' samples. The CDR3 reads CSADSGQMNTEAFF. CDR3 DNA sequence: TGCAGTGCTGATTCTGGACAGATGAACACTGAAGCTTTCTTT.